These 21 T cell receptor beta chains came from one sample sequenced in a study of CD8 T cells in Susac syndrome. A quantity of about 0.45 to 1 ug RNA underwent reverse transcription using random hexamers. TCRdb recomputed calls from the immunoSEQ multiplex PCR reads with MiXCR, one row per CDR3 protein. Among about 73,000 distinct CDR3 sequences, about 94% were seen once, and the ten largest hold about 0.4%. The sequenced material came from CD8+ T cells from PBMCs. The receptors were sampled from a human donor with multiple sclerosis.

This chain links TRBV27 with TRBJ1-1; TRBD1 matches at 9 bases. From germline, CDR1 is MNHEY and CDR2 SMNVEV (reference sequence). V was pared by 5 bases and J by 5 bases, with 9 bases of the junction left unmatched. The CDR3 totals 15 residues. The CDR3 DNA is TGTGCCAGCAGTGGGGGGACAGGGTGGATAACTGAAGCTTTCTTT. It translates to CASSGGTGWITEAFF.

The rearrangement joins TRBV19 to TRBJ1-1; D ambiguous. The CDR3 runs 13 residues. Germline V lookup: CDR1 LNHDA, CDR2 SQIVND (reference sequence). Trimming stripped 3 bases from V and 3 bases from J, with 8 bases between. This chain's CDR3 is CASSIGVYTEAFF. CDR3 DNA: TGTGCCAGTAGTATTGGTGTGTACACTGAAGCTTTCTTT.

This chain joins TRBV7-9 and TRBJ1-1; D gene ambiguous. The CDR3 has 12 amino acids. V lost 8 bases, J lost 5 bases, and 12 bases lay in between. Germline CDR1 is SEHNR and CDR2 is FQNEAQ (reference sequence). CDR3 DNA sequence: TGTGCCAGCCGTAGAGGAGGGACTGAAGCTTTCTTT. Its protein is CASRRGGTEAFF.

This clonotype appeared once. The chain couples TRBV9 to TRBJ2-3, with 9 bases aligning to TRBD2. This CDR3 has 14 amino acids. Germline V gene sequence: CDR1 SGDLS, CDR2 YYNGEE. The J segment lost 1 base and the V segment lost 6 bases, leaving 3 bases of the junction unmatched. The CDR3 loop is CASNKRGGTDTQYF. The CDR3 bases are TGTGCCAGCAACAAGCGGGGGGGCACAGATACGCAGTATTTT.

The chain uses TRBV12-3 or TRBV12-4 and TRBJ2-2, with D tentatively TRBD1 or TRBD2 (5 bases each). The CDR3 loop spans 14 amino acids. The V gene lost 8 bases and the J gene lost 2 bases, with 12 bases spanning the gap. The CDR3: CASFHGGNTGELFF. The CDR3 nucleotides are TGTGCCAGCTTCCATGGGGGTAACACCGGGGAGCTGTTTTTT.

CDR3 sequence: CASSPRGQSGGEQYF. CDR3 DNA: TGTGCCAGCAGCCCTAGGGGGCAATCTGGGGGCGAGCAGTACTTC. The genes are TRBV7-6 and TRBJ2-7, with 7 positions matching TRBD1. Germline assignment: CDR1 SGHVS and CDR2 FNYEAQ. The CDR3 sequence is 15 residues long. With 5 bases clipped from V and 6 bases from J, the junction kept 13 bases outside the gene matches.

The genes are TRBV20-1 and TRBJ2-7; 9 positions match TRBD2. The V gene end was trimmed by 5 bases and the J gene end by 0 bases; junction bases not matched to a gene: 5. The CDR3 has 14 residues. The germline CDR1 and CDR2 sequences are DFQATT and SNEGSKA (reference sequence). DNA of the CDR3: TGCAGTGCTGGCTCTAGCGGGACCTCCTACGAGCAGTACTTC. This translates into CSAGSSGTSYEQYF.

The CDR3 coding sequence is TGTGCCTGGAGTGTACCCCCTATAGTTGCGGGGGCGCATGGGGCCAACGTCCTGACTTTC. This gives the protein CAWSVPPIVAGAHGANVLTF. This sequence joins TRBV30 and TRBJ2-6, with D possibly matching TRBD2 (7 bases). The V gene lost 0 bases and the J gene lost 3 bases, with 24 bases spanning the gap. The CDR3 contains 20 residues. Germline loops: CDR1 GTSNPN, CDR2 SVGIG (reference sequence).

This clonotype was observed once. The CDR3 DNA follows: TGCGCCAGCAGCTCCCCCTCCCAGGGGGCAGGAGACTGGGACTATGGCTACACCTTC. Amino acid sequence: CASSSPSQGAGDWDYGYTF. V gene TRBV5-1 combines with J gene TRBJ1-2; 8 bases are shared with TRBD1. V shed 3 bases and J 3 bases; nucleotides not matched to a gene: 19. The CDR3 runs to 19 residues. Germline lookup yields CDR1 SGHRS and CDR2 YFSETQ.

This clonotype was observed once. The V gene is TRBV27, the J gene TRBJ2-2; D is uncertain. With 2 bases removed from V and 5 bases from J, the gap between germline ends came to 6 bases. Germline lookup yields CDR1 MNHEY and CDR2 SMNVEV (reference sequence). The CDR3 sequence is 13 residues long. For the CDR3, the DNA is TGTGCCAGCAGTTTAGGCGAAACCGGGGAGCTGTTTTTT. It specifies CASSLGETGELFF.

This rearrangement joins TRBV3-1 to TRBJ2-6; D unresolved. Germline loops: CDR1 LGHDT, CDR2 YNNKEL (reference sequence). Trimming removed 2 bases at V and 0 bases at J, with 11 bases between. The CDR3 length is 17 residues. This CDR3 reads CASSQTTTGSGANVLTF. Written as DNA, the CDR3 is TGTGCCAGCAGCCAAACGACGACCGGCTCTGGGGCCAACGTCCTGACTTTC. Supplemented by reference TRBV3-1 and TRBJ2-6, the full variable domain reads DTAVSQTPKYLVTQMGNDKSIKCEQNLGHDTMYWYKQDSKKFLKIMFSYNNKELIINETVPNRFSPKSPDKAHLNLHINSLELGDSAVYFCASSQTTTGSGANVLTFGAGSRLTVL.

The chain combines TRBV27 with TRBJ2-2; D ambiguous. Between the trimmed V and J ends, which lost 6 bases and 2 bases, there was a span of 7 bases. The CDR3 is made up of 13 amino acids. The germline V gene encodes CDR1 MNHEY and CDR2 SMNVEV (reference sequence). In nucleotides, the CDR3 is TGTGCCAGCAGGTGGGGAAACACCGGGGAGCTGTTTTTT. Its protein is CASRWGNTGELFF.

The V gene is TRBV9, the J gene TRBJ2-6; no clear D. The V end lost 7 bases, the J end lost 2 bases, and 4 bases lay between the germline ends. Germline CDR1 reads SGDLS; CDR2 reads YYNGEE. The CDR3 has 12 residues. CDR3 nucleotide sequence: TGTGCCAGCGCGACTGGGGCCAACGTCCTGACTTTC. Translation gives CASATGANVLTF.

The V and J genes are TRBV11-1 and TRBJ2-7; TRBD1 or TRBD2 may be the D gene (5 bases each). The germline CDR1 and CDR2 sequences are SGHAT and FQDESV (reference sequence). The V gene lost 5 bases and the J gene lost 4 bases, with 39 bases spanning the gap. CDR3 length: 22 amino acids. CDR3 residues: CASSPGTQMGSQMGARIYEQYF. As DNA, the CDR3 is TGTGCCAGCAGCCCCGGGACCCAGATGGGCTCGCAGATGGGCGCGCGGATATACGAGCAGTACTTC.

The rearrangement links TRBV23-1 to TRBJ1-2, with TRBD1 matching over 12 bases. TRBV23-1 is an open reading frame, and its role is uncertain. V shed 2 bases and J 6 bases; nucleotides not matched to a gene: 7. The CDR3 extends over 16 amino acids. CDR3: CASSQPGQGAKDGYTF. CDR3 in DNA: TGCGCCAGCAGTCAACCGGGACAGGGGGCGAAGGATGGCTACACCTTC.

V and J are TRBV2 and TRBJ1-5, with D possibly matching TRBD1 (5 bases). CDR3 length: 14 residues. Trimming pared 6 bases from V and 3 bases from J, leaving 12 bases between. Germline loops: CDR1 SNHLY, CDR2 FYNNEI. The CDR3: CASSRRGYNQPQHF. The CDR3 nucleotides read TGTGCCAGCAGCCGAAGGGGTTACAATCAGCCCCAGCATTTT. The full variable domain, with the rest looked up from reference TRBV2 and TRBJ1-5, is EPEVTQTPSHQVTQMGQEVILRCVPISNHLYFYWYRQILGQKVEFLVSFYNNEISEKSEIFDDQFSVERPDGSNFTLKIRSTKLEDSAMYFCASSRRGYNQPQHFGDGTRLSIL.

CDR3 sequence (DNA): TGTGCCAGCAGCCCCCAGGGGGTACCTGGGGCCAACGTCCTGACTTTC. As protein: CASSPQGVPGANVLTF. J is TRBJ2-6 and V is TRBV3-1, with 7 bases that match TRBD1. Per germline, CDR1 LGHDT and CDR2 YNNKEL (reference sequence). With 4 bases clipped from V and 2 bases from J, the junction kept 5 bases outside the gene matches. The CDR3 totals 16 residues. The full variable domain, rest sourced from reference TRBV3-1 and TRBJ2-6, is DTAVSQTPKYLVTQMGNDKSIKCEQNLGHDTMYWYKQDSKKFLKIMFSYNNKELIINETVPNRFSPKSPDKAHLNLHINSLELGDSAVYFCASSPQGVPGANVLTFGAGSRLTVL.

V usage is TRBV12-3 or TRBV12-4 and J usage is TRBJ2-5; no clear D. Trimming cost V 0 bases and J 5 bases, with 10 bases left between them. The CDR3 length is 14 residues. The CDR3 protein is CASSLATETETQYF. CDR3 DNA: TGTGCCAGCAGTTTAGCGACGGAGACGGAGACCCAGTACTTC.

The V and J genes are TRBV20-1 and TRBJ2-7; 12 bases match TRBD1. The CDR3 is made up of 14 amino acids. The germline gives CDR1 DFQATT, CDR2 SNEGSKA (reference sequence). Trimming at V came to 0 bases and at J to 6 bases, leaving 3 bases not matched to a gene. The CDR3 loop reads CSARDRDRGLEQYF. The CDR3 coding sequence is TGCAGTGCTAGAGACCGGGACAGGGGGCTCGAGCAGTACTTC.

The V and J genes are TRBV7-9 and TRBJ1-1; 10 nucleotides match TRBD1. CDR1 is SEHNR and CDR2 is FQNEAQ in the germline V gene (reference sequence). The CDR3 length is 16 residues. J gave up 2 bases and V 4 bases, and 7 bases lay outside the gene matches. The CDR3 loop reads CASSSWDRGVNTEAFF. The CDR3 DNA is TGTGCCAGCAGCTCCTGGGACAGGGGTGTTAACACTGAAGCTTTCTTT.

The chain is built from TRBV19 and TRBJ2-3; 10 positions agree with TRBD2. With V trimmed by 7 bases and J by 1 base, 5 bases remained unmatched. From germline, CDR1 is LNHDA and CDR2 SQIVND (reference sequence). CDR3 length: 15 residues. The CDR3 DNA reads TGTGCCAGTAAAGCTAGCGGGGGAGGCACAGATACGCAGTATTTT. Amino acid sequence: CASKASGGGTDTQYF.